This record concerns one T cell receptor (beta chain) sequence. Its antigen specificity is not known. No much larger clone exists at a distance of one base, and base qualities are not known. The CDR3 measures 16 amino acids from cysteine to phenylalanine. CDR3 DNA only is kept here, 48 bases in frame from base 1. The trim is 4 bases for V and 4 bases for J, with a gap of 18 bases between the germline ends. CDR1 is given as SGHDT and CDR2 as YYEEEE, both from the germline V gene. The sample is drawn from a study of T cell responses to AZD1222 COVID-19 vaccine (dated by TCRdb to the early 2020s). Regarding the complete study: AZD1222 recipients with second doses at about 4 weeks or about 12 weeks were pooled, because spike-specific TCR depth and breadth did not differ between schedules. Trial participants were enrolled by age into subgroups of 18-55, 56-69 and 70-plus years, and 148, 28 and 57 TCR-sequenced participants, respectively, were included in these subgroups. TCR sequencing covered some 240 trial participants: 200 to 220 given two doses of AZD1222 and about 26 given two doses of MenACWY control vaccine. What the authors observed across the whole study: Vaccine-associated CD4 TCRs spanned the whole spike protein, with dominant responses in regions 160-218 and 743-854. Because no samples from the day 14 peak response were available, repertoires could be characterized only after the peak T cell response. Participants were mostly white British, with more females than males. The authors suggested clonal diversity may have been underestimated. Conclusions about previously exposed vaccinees were limited because only a handful of AZD1222 recipients were SARS-CoV-2 seropositive at baseline. The 56-69-year group was small, and its depth increase did not reach significance, likely because of low power. After two AZD1222 doses, spike-specific TCR breadth and depth were significantly higher than at day 0 and than in MenACWY recipients. Epitopes outside the regions mutated in the B.1.351 and B.1.1.7 variants were reportedly recognized by nearly half of the unique spike-specific TCRs.

The CDR3 regions of human TCRbeta chains were analyzed by immunosequencing. Concerning the study's data processing: TCRs in the repertoires were compared against a reference library of SARS-CoV-2-specific TCRs that had been generated with the MIRA antigen-specificity platform. Breadth meant the fraction of unique TCRs that were SARS-CoV-2-associated, whereas depth meant the fraction of total T cells that were SARS-CoV-2-associated. Each spike-specific TCR was assigned to its reactive spike region and to a CD4 or CD8 class using the MIRA data. Log10-transformed breadth and depth values were compared by one-way ANOVA with Sidak's multiple comparisons tests. Drawn from immuneACCESS, this table holds only the in-frame rearrangements with V and J called that TCRdb kept. Clones are partly lost; checked studies trace under half to an unresolved V gene and leave the rest unexplained. V and J calls and clone size are those listed in that table; D and trimming were worked out from the DNA. The sample table contains approximately 150,000 clones; only one count was recorded for almost 95% of them. Around 2.3% of the sample lies in the top ten.

This specimen's time point label, interpreted: baseline before first vaccination. Vaccinee samples came from UK trials COV001 and COV002, including a single-blind randomized controlled phase 2/3 trial of AZD1222 (ChAdOx1 nCoV-19) in healthy adults. For TCRbeta chain sequencing, PBMC samples from trial participants were taken at day 0 and at day 28 after the second dose. The material sequenced was peripheral blood, taken on day 0 of AZD1222 vaccination. The TCR was taken from an adult in good health. The chain joins TRBV5-6 to TRBJ1-3, with the identity of the D gene unclear. CDR3 reads: CASSRPEGQRGNTIYF. The DNA reads as follows: TGTGCCAGCAGCCGTCCGGAAGGGCAGAGGGGAAACACCATATATTTT.